Listed here is a single T cell receptor (beta chain). This specimen comes from a study of blood T cell repertoires in COVID-19. The wider study: Researchers got acute and convalescent COVID-19 samples from the United States, Italy and Spain.

Original processing methods: Nucleated cell number was recorded as an estimate derived from reference gene primer amplification. Here immunoSEQ multiplex PCR was the method, and the copy in TCRdb shows in-frame clones only, minus some. V, J and clone size are taken as reported in that table, and D and trimming were inferred from the DNA itself. The table lists about half a million clones, over 75% of them singletons. CDR3 length equals 15 residues. V shed 1 base, J shed 7 bases, and the junction held 11 bases outside the gene matches. Germline CDR1 and CDR2: GTSNPN and SVGIG (reference sequence). This clonotype originated in a human donor in a cohort sampled during active COVID-19. The chain uses TRBV30 and TRBJ2-7; TRBD1 aligns across 9 bases. Sequencing was done on a sample of peripheral blood. CDR3 amino acids: CAWSEGQGTKEEQYF. In nucleotides, the CDR3 is TGTGCCTGGAGTGAAGGACAGGGGACTAAAGAAGAGCAGTACTTC.